These 14 T cell receptor beta chains were all obtained from the same sample, sequenced in a study of T cells in Graves' hyperthyroidism and ophthalmopathy. The investigators amplified TCR beta CDR3 regions from RNA transcripts. A set of HTBI primers served as the primers for a first-round RT-PCR of the TCR CDR3. TCRdb used MiXCR to reprocess the multiplex PCR reads, holding one entry per CDR3 protein. The sample contains 450,000 to 650,000 distinct CDR3 sequences, about a fifth of which appear only once. Material: blood. These receptors all come from a man between 18 and 35 years old with Graves' hyperthyroidism.

Many counts were recorded for this clonotype. Written as DNA, the CDR3 is TGTGCCAGCAGTTTTCTAATGGGACAGGGTTTATACGAGCAGTACTTC. It specifies CASSFLMGQGLYEQYF. The V and J genes are TRBV28 and TRBJ2-7; TRBD1 matches 9 bases. CDR1 is MDHEN, CDR2 SYDVKM, per germline. J gave up 4 bases and V 3 bases, and 10 bases lay outside the gene matches. This CDR3 is 16 amino acids long.

This clonotype was observed many times. The rearrangement joins TRBV11-2 to TRBJ1-1; 9 bases agree with TRBD1. Trimming took 6 bases from V and 1 from J; bases not matched to a gene: 6. The CDR3 sequence is 15 residues long. CDR1 and CDR2 from the germline V gene are SGHAT and FQNNGV. The CDR3 DNA is TGTGCCAGCAGTTCACCGGGACAGGGGAACACTGAAGCTTTCTTT. It translates to CASSSPGQGNTEAFF.

This clonotype came up many times. The rearrangement links TRBV12-3 or TRBV12-4 to TRBJ1-1, with D unresolved. The V end lost 2 bases, the J end lost 5 bases, and 24 bases lay between the germline ends. The CDR3 covers 18 residues. In nucleotides, the CDR3 is TGTGCCAGCAGTTTATCCTATCAGTGGGATAAGGCGAGGACTGAAGCTTTCTTT. The encoded protein is CASSLSYQWDKARTEAFF.

This clonotype was observed many times. V gene TRBV2 combines with J gene TRBJ1-5, with 8 bases lining up with TRBD1. The CDR3 is 16 residues long. V gave up 6 bases and J gave up 0 bases; unmatched junction bases: 7. The V gene's germline CDR1 is SNHLY and CDR2 FYNNEI. The CDR3 sequence: CASREGTGLSNQPQHF. The CDR3 region has the DNA TGTGCCAGCAGAGAGGGGACAGGCCTTAGCAATCAGCCCCAGCATTTT.

In its sample, this clonotype was seen many times. J is TRBJ1-6 and V is TRBV28, with a possible D match to TRBD1 (5 bases). The CDR3 covers 15 residues. Germline assignment: CDR1 MDHEN and CDR2 SYDVKM. Trimming removed 1 base at V and 10 bases at J, with 14 bases between. CDR3: CASSLSAGRLSPLHF. In nucleotides, the CDR3 is TGTGCCAGCAGTTTATCCGCAGGGAGGCTCTCACCCCTCCACTTT.

In its sample, this clonotype was seen a few times. The rearrangement uses TRBV28 and TRBJ1-6; D unresolved. The germline V gene encodes CDR1 MDHEN and CDR2 SYDVKM. V was clipped by 3 bases and J by 5 bases, with 11 bases between them. The CDR3 consists of 15 residues. The CDR3 protein is CASSLEGGNNSPLHF. The CDR3 nucleotides read TGTGCCAGCAGTTTGGAGGGCGGAAATAATTCACCCCTCCACTTT.

At least ten counts were recorded for this clonotype. The CDR3 loop is CASSSLDYTGELFF. CDR3 in DNA: TGTGCCAGCAGCTCGTTAGACTATACCGGGGAGCTGTTTTTT. The rearrangement links TRBV7-9 to TRBJ2-2; possibly TRBD2 for D (5 bases). Germline CDR1 reads SEHNR; CDR2 reads FQNEAQ (reference sequence). Trimming removed 4 bases at V and 5 bases at J, with 11 bases between. The CDR3 length is 14 residues.

At least ten counts were recorded for this clonotype. The chain couples TRBV5-1 to TRBJ1-2, with D possibly TRBD1 on 5 matching bases. The CDR3 consists of 15 residues. Between the trimmed V and J ends, which lost 2 bases and 7 bases, there was a span of 18 bases. Per germline, CDR1 SGHRS and CDR2 YFSETQ. The CDR3 reads CASSFPDGALGGYTF. The CDR3 DNA follows: TGCGCCAGCAGCTTCCCGGACGGGGCTCTGGGTGGCTACACCTTC.

This clonotype was counted many times. The chain is built from TRBV5-1 and TRBJ2-5, with D possibly TRBD2 on 6 matching bases. The CDR3 runs to 14 residues. Trimming removed 4 bases from V and 2 bases from J, with 12 bases in between. The V gene's germline CDR1 is SGHRS and CDR2 YFSETQ. The CDR3 spells CASSPGTEQETQYF. The DNA for the CDR3 is TGCGCCAGCAGCCCTGGGACTGAACAAGAGACCCAGTACTTC. The whole variable domain, filled in from reference TRBV5-1 and TRBJ2-5, reads KAGVTQTPRYLIKTRGQQVTLSCSPISGHRSVSWYQQTPGQGLQFLFEYFSETQRNKGNFPGRFSGRQFSNSRSEMNVSTLELGDSALYLCASSPGTEQETQYFGPGTRLLVL.

The chain employs TRBV6-1 and TRBJ2-4, with TRBD2 matching over 14 bases. Germline V gene sequence: CDR1 MNHNS, CDR2 SASEGT. This CDR3 region has 15 residues. V gave up 5 bases and J gave up 16 bases; unmatched junction bases: 13. CDR3 DNA: TGTGCCAGCAGTCAACCGACTAGCGGGGGGGGCATCTCATACTTC. It specifies CASSQPTSGGGISYF.

This clonotype was picked up many times. The chain recombines TRBV19 with TRBJ2-5; perhaps TRBD2 as D (6 bases). The V gene lost 3 bases and the J gene lost 5 bases, with 16 bases spanning the gap. Germline CDR1 reads LNHDA; CDR2 reads SQIVND (reference sequence). The CDR3 totals 15 residues. The CDR3 sequence is CASSIGRGRWETQYF. The CDR3 DNA is TGTGCCAGTAGTATCGGACGGGGGAGATGGGAGACCCAGTACTTC.

In its sample, this clonotype was seen a few times. The rearrangement joins TRBV6-2 or TRBV6-3 to TRBJ2-7; 12 bases line up with TRBD2. With 10 bases clipped from V and 7 bases from J, the junction kept 11 bases outside the gene matches. Germline loops: CDR1 MNHEY, CDR2 SVGEGT. The CDR3 is 14 residues long. The CDR3 protein is CATTDLAGGQEQYF. The CDR3 DNA reads as TGTGCCACCACGGATCTAGCGGGAGGGCAAGAGCAGTACTTC.

The chain has TRBV3-1 and TRBJ1-2; D perhaps matches TRBD1 (5 bases). Trimming cost V 0 bases and J 7 bases, with 9 bases left between them. CDR1 and CDR2 from the germline V gene are LGHDT and YNNKEL (reference sequence). This CDR3 comprises 13 residues. The CDR3 DNA follows: TGTGCCAGCAGCCAAGAACAGGATGGTGGCTACACCTTC. This gives the protein CASSQEQDGGYTF.

The CDR3 DNA follows: TGTGCCAGCAGTGACCCCGGGACGGGGGTAGGGTGGCCCCAGCATTTT. Its protein is CASSDPGTGVGWPQHF. The J gene is TRBJ1-5, the V gene TRBV6-1; maybe TRBD1 (5 bases). V shed 3 bases and J shed 9 bases, with 21 bases lying between them. The CDR3 sequence is 16 residues long. CDR1 is MNHNS, CDR2 SASEGT, per germline.